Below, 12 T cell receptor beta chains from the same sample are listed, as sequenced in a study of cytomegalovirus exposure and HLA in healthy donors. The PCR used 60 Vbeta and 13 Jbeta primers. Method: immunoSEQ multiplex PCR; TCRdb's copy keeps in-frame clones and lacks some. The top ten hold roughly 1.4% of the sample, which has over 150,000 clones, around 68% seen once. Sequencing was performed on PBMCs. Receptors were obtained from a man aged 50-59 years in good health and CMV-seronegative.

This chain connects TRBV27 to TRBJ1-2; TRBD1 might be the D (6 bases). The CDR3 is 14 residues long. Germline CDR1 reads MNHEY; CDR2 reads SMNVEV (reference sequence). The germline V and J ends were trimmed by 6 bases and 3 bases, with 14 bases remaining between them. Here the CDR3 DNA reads TGTGCCAGCAGGAGAGGGGGGGATGACTATGGCTACACCTTC. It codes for CASRRGGDDYGYTF.

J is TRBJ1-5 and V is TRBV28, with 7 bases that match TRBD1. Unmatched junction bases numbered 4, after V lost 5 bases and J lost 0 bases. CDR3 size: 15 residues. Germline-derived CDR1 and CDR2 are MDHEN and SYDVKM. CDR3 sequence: CASSGTEYSNQPQHF. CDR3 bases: TGTGCCAGCAGTGGGACAGAGTATAGCAATCAGCCCCAGCATTTT.

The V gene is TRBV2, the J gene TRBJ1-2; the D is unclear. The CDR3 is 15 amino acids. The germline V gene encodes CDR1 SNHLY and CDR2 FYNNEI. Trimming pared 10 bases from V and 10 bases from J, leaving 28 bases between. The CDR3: CATLGPTGIRRVYTF. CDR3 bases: TGTGCCACCTTAGGCCCTACGGGGATTAGGAGAGTCTACACCTTC.

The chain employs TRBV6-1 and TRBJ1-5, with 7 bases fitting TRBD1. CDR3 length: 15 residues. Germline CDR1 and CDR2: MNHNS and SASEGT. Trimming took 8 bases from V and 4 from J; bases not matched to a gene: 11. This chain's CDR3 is CASRSETGTNQPQHF. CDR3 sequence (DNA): TGTGCCAGCCGCTCTGAGACAGGGACAAATCAGCCCCAGCATTTT.

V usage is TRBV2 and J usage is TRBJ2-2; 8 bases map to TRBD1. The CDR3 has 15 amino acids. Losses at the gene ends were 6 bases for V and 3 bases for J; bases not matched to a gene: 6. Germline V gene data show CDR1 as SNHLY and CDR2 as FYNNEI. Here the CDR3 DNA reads TGTGCCAGCAGGCCGGACAGGGCCCACACCGGGGAGCTGTTTTTT. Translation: CASRPDRAHTGELFF. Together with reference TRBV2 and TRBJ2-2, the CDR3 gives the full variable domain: EPEVTQTPSHQVTQMGQEVILRCVPISNHLYFYWYRQILGQKVEFLVSFYNNEISEKSEIFDDQFSVERPDGSNFTLKIRSTKLEDSAMYFCASRPDRAHTGELFFGEGSRLTVL.

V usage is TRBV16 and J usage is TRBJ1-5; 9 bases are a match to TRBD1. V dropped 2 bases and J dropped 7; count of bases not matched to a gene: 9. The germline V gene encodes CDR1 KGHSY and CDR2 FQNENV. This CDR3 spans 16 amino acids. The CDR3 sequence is CASSQKNPGQGQPQHF. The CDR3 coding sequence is TGTGCCAGCAGCCAAAAAAATCCGGGACAGGGCCAGCCCCAGCATTTT.

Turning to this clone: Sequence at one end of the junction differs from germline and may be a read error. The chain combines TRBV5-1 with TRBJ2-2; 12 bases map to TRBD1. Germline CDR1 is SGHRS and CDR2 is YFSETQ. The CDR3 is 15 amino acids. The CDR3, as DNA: TGCGCCAGCAGTTTGGGACAGGGGGCCACCGGGGAGCTGTTTTTT. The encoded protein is CASSLGQGATGELFF.

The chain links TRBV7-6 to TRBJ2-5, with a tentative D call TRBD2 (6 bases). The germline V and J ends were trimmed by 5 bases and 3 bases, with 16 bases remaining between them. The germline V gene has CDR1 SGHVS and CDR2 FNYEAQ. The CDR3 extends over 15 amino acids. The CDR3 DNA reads TGTGCCAGCAGCCGCCGGCAGGGAGGCGAAGAGACCCAGTACTTC. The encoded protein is CASSRRQGGEETQYF.

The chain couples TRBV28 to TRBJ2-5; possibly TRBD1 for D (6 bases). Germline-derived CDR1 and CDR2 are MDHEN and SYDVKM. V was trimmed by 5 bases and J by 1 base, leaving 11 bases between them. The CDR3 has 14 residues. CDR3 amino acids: CASSARDTQETQYF. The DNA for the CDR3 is TGTGCCAGCAGTGCACGGGACACCCAAGAGACCCAGTACTTC. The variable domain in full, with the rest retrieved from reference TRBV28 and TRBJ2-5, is DVKVTQSSRYLVKRTGEKVFLECVQDMDHENMFWYRQDPGLGLRLIYFSYDVKMKEKGDIPEGYSVSREKKERFSLILESASTNQTSMYLCASSARDTQETQYFGPGTRLLVL.

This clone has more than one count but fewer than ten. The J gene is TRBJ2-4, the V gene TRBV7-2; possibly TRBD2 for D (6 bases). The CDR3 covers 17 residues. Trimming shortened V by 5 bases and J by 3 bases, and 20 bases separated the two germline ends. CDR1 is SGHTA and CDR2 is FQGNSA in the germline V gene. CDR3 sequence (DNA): TGTGCCAGCAGCCCGCGGGACCTCCTTCCAGTCAAAAACATTCAGTACTTC. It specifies CASSPRDLLPVKNIQYF.

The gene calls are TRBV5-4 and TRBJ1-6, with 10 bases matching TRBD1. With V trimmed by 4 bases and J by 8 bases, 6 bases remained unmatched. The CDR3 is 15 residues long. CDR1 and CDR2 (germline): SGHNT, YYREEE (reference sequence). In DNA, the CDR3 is TGTGCCAGCAGCCCTCGGACAGGGGGAGATTCACCCCTCCACTTT. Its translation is CASSPRTGGDSPLHF.

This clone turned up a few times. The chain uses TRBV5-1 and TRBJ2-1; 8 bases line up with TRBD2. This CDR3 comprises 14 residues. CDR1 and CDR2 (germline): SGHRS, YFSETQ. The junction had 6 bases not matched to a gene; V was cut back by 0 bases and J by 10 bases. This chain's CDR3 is CASSLDGGAEEQFF. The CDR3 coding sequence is TGCGCCAGCAGCTTGGACGGGGGGGCGGAAGAGCAGTTCTTC.